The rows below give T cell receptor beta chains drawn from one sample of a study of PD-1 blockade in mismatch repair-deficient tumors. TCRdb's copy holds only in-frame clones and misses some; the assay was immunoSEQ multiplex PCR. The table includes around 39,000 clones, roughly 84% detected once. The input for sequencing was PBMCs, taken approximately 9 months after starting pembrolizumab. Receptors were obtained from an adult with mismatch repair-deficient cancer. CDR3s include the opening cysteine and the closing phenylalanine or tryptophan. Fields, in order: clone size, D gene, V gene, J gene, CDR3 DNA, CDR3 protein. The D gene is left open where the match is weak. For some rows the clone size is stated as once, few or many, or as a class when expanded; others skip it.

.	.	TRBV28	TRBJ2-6	TGTGCCAGCAGTTTAGGGATAAGGACAGTTCACTCTGGGGCCAACGTCCTGACTTTC	CASSLGIRTVHSGANVLTF
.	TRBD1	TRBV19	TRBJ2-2	TGTGCCACTAACGGACAGGGATGGGCCGGGGAGCTGTTTTTT	CATNGQGWAGELFF
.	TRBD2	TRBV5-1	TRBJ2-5	TGCGCCAGCACCAGGGAGGGGGAGACCCAGTACTTC	CASTREGETQYF
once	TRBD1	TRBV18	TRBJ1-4	TGTGCCAGCTCACTGGACAGGGCATATAATGAAAAACTGTTTTTT	CASSLDRAYNEKLFF
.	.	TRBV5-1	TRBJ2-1	TGCGCCAGCAGCCCTAGCGCGGGGATCAATGAGCAGTTCTTC	CASSPSAGINEQFF
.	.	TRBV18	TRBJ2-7	TGTGCCAGCTCACCAAGTCGGGGACTGGGCTCCTACGAGCAGTACTTC	CASSPSRGLGSYEQYF
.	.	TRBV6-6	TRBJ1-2	TGTGCCAGCAGCTCCCCGGCAGGGCAGGACTATGGCTACACCTTC	CASSSPAGQDYGYTF
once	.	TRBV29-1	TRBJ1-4	TGCAGCGTTGAAGATAGAGCAACTAATGAAAAACTGTTTTTT	CSVEDRATNEKLFF
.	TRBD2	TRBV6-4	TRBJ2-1	TGTGCCAGCAGTGACTCGGCTAGCGGGAGGGCCTCGTCCTACAATGAGCAGTTCTTC	CASSDSASGRASSYNEQFF
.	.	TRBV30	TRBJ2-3	TGTGCCTGGAGTCTCAGCACAGATACGCAGTATTTT	CAWSLSTDTQYF
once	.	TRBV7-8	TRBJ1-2	TGTGCCAGCAGCTTAGCGCGCAGGGGACCCTATGGCTACACCTTC	CASSLARRGPYGYTF
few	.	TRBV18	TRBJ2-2	TGTGCCAGCTCAGTGAGGGAGAACACCGGGGAGCTGTTTTTT	CASSVRENTGELFF
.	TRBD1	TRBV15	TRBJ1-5	TGTGCCACCAGCCAATCTGACAGGGGGCCCAATCAGCCCCAGCATTTT	CATSQSDRGPNQPQHF
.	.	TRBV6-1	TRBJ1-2	TGTGCCAGCAGTTGGGCCGACAGCCACTCATATGGCTACACCTTC	CASSWADSHSYGYTF
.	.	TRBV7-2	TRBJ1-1	TGTGCCAGCAGCTTAGACAGCTACACTGAAGCTTTCTTT	CASSLDSYTEAFF
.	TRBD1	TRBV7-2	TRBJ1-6	TGTGCCAGCAGCGGACCCGGGACAGGGTCTTCACCCCTCCACTTT	CASSGPGTGSSPLHF
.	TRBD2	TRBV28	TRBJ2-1	TGTGCCAGCAGGTCTAGCGGGAACTACAATGAGCAGTTCTTC	CASRSSGNYNEQFF
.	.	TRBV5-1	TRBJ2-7	TGCGTCAGCAGCAATACCGCAGGGGTCGGCTCCTACGAGCAGTACTTC	CVSSNTAGVGSYEQYF
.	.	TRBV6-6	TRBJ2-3	TGTGCCAGCAGTCAGGGACTTCCCACAGATACGCAGTATTTT	CASSQGLPTDTQYF
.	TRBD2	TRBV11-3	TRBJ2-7	TGTGCCAGCAGCTTAGTCCCGACTAGCGGGGGAGTCTACGAGCAGTACTTC	CASSLVPTSGGVYEQYF
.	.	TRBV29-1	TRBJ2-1	TGCAGCGCCCATAGGCTAGACCTGGGCAATGAGCAGTTCTTC	CSAHRLDLGNEQFF
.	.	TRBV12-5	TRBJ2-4	TGTGCTAGTGGTTTCATGGTTGAGGACAATAGGGCCAAAAACATTCAGTACTTC	CASGFMVEDNRAKNIQYF
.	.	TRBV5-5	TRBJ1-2	TGTGCCAGCAGTATAGGGACCGGACAGTTCTATGGCTACACCTTC	CASSIGTGQFYGYTF
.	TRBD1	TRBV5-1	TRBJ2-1	TGCGCCAGCACGACCGGGACAGTAGCTGCCAGTGAGCAGTTCTTC	CASTTGTVAASEQFF
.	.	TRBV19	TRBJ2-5	TGTGCCAGTAGTATCTATGTTACCCCCGGACTACAAGAGACCCAGTACTTC	CASSIYVTPGLQETQYF
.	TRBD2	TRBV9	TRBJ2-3	TGTGCCAGCAGCGTAGAGGGACTCACAAGCGGGGCGCAGTATTTT	CASSVEGLTSGAQYF
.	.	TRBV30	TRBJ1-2	TGTGCCTGGAGCGCCCCCGGGGGGGCAGGGCACACCTATGGCTACACCTTC	CAWSAPGGAGHTYGYTF
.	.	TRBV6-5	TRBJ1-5	TGTGCCAGCAGTTACCTACGGAGTATTCATCAGCCCCAGCATTTT	CASSYLRSIHQPQHF
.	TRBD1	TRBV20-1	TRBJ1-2	TGCAGTGCTAACAGGGGCGAAGGCTACACCTTC	CSANRGEGYTF
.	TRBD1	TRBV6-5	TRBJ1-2	TGTGCCAGCAGTCGGGACAGGGCTGGATATGGCTACACCTTC	CASSRDRAGYGYTF
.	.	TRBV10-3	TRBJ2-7	TGTGCCATCAGTGAAGGCGGGGCGACCTACGAGCAGTACTTC	CAISEGGATYEQYF
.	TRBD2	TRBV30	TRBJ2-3	TGTGCCTCGCCCTTAGCGGGTAGCACAGATACGCAGTATTTT	CASPLAGSTDTQYF
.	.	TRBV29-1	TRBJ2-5	TGCAGCGTTCGCGGCTGGAGAGAGACCCAGTACTTC	CSVRGWRETQYF
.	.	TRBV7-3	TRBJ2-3	TGTGCCAGCAGCTTCAGCGGGAGCACAGATACGCAGTATTTT	CASSFSGSTDTQYF
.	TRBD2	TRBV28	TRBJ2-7	TGTGCCAGCAGTTCGCCCTCGACTAGCAGCTCCTACGAGCAGTACTTC	CASSSPSTSSSYEQYF
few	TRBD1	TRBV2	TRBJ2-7	TGTGCCAGCAGTTGGACAGGTAATACCTACGAGCAGTACTTC	CASSWTGNTYEQYF
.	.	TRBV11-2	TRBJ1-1	TGTGCCAGCAGCTTAGTCGACAGGTTGAACACTGAAGCTTTCTTT	CASSLVDRLNTEAFF
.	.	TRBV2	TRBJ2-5	TGTGCCAGCAGTGAATACCCAGCGGGCCAAGAGACCCAGTACTTC	CASSEYPAGQETQYF
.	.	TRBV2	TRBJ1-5	TGTGCCAGCAGTGAGGCGGCAAGCAATCAGCCCCAGCATTTT	CASSEAASNQPQHF
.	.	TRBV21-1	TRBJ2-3	TGTGCCAGCAGCAAAGCCCATTGGACTAGCGGCACAGATACGCAGTATTTT	CASSKAHWTSGTDTQYF
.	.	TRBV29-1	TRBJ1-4	TGCAGCGTTGAAACTTCCGGGGGTGAAAAACTGTTTTTT	CSVETSGGEKLFF
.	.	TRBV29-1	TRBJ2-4	TGCAGCGTTGCCCTAACTAGCAGTCTTTACATTCAGTACTTC	CSVALTSSLYIQYF
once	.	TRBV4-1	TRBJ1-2	TGCGCCAGCAGCCAAGAACCCCTGGTCAGCTATGGCTACACCTTC	CASSQEPLVSYGYTF
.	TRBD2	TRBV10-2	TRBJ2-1	TGCGCCAGCAGTGCGGGACTAGGGATCAATGAGCAGTTCTTC	CASSAGLGINEQFF
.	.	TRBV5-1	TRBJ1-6	TGCGCCAGCAGGCCGGGCAGGGGATCCGATTCACCCCTCCACTTT	CASRPGRGSDSPLHF
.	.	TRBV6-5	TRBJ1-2	TGTGCCAGCAGTTACTCTACGATTGGCAGGGGAAGTGGCTACACCTTC	CASSYSTIGRGSGYTF
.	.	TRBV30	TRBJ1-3	TGTGCCTGGAAATCGGGATTGGGGAACACCATATATTTT	CAWKSGLGNTIYF